A selection of T cell receptor beta chains follows, all from one sample in a study of CXCR4 blockade with PD-1 therapy in pancreatic cancer. The protocol was immunoSEQ multiplex PCR, while the TCRdb copy is restricted to in-frame clones and leaves out a portion. The sample lists about 17,000 clones; over 60% were seen once. The sample consisted of tumor tissue. Every receptor here comes from a human donor with pancreatic ductal adenocarcinoma. CDR3s include the opening cysteine and the closing phenylalanine or tryptophan. Fields, in order: V gene, CDR3 protein.

TRBV27	CATSDGSGGYEKLFF
TRBV11-3	CASSLQGMSNYGYTF
TRBV18	CASSPGGAGANVLTF
TRBV15	CATSRDQWGTLDGYTF
TRBV7-6	CASSWTPQGNEQYF
TRBV6-8	CAISGGVNGPNTEAFF
TRBV14	CASSQQAGGIGELFF
TRBV11-3	CASSPPDGNNSPLHF
TRBV19	CASSITGQAKNIQYF
TRBV28	CASRAYLRREGTDTQYF
TRBV19	CASTQAGSYNEQFF
TRBV11-3	CASSSDRAGNTIYF
TRBV25-1	CASRGSSSYNEQFF
TRBV19	CASSIPGVLPNTGELFF
TRBV28	CASGQGTYYNEQFF
TRBV5-1	CASSRGRQDTEAFF
TRBV18	CASSRVGVSTEAFF
TRBV19	CASSLRSGSQETQYF
TRBV15	CATTSLAGDYYNEQFF
TRBV29-1	CSARGQDQNGYTF
TRBV11-1	CASSLDWTGKGELGELFF
TRBV28	CASKPGGGIVAEKLFF
TRBV19	CASSKGIYEQYF
TRBV19	CASSIDGAGGNEQFF
TRBV19	CASNTGYGYTF
TRBV2	CASSVASTYNEQFF
TRBV11-3	CASSLGGPVGELFF
TRBV19	CASTDPRDRETQYF
TRBV19	CASRPGTGWPEKLFF
TRBV19	CASSIGAPNTEAFF
TRBV18	CASSPGAGGWGTEAFF
TRBV6-8	CASSYGRTSDTQYF
TRBV18	CASSPGRDRRNTEAFF
TRBV28	CASSPTGTVNEKLFF